Shown below are 14 T cell receptor beta chains from a single sample sequenced in a study of CD8+CD57+ T cells in acquired aplastic anemia. CDR3 and TCR beta VDJ profiling relied on a genomic DNA template. TCRdb fed the reads into MiXCR, producing one record per CDR3 protein. Of about 95,000 distinct CDR3 sequences in the sample, roughly two thirds were seen once. Patients chosen for sequencing had shown CD8+CD57+ cell expansion by flow cytometry. Sequencing was performed on sorted CD4+, CD8+, or CD8+CD57+ T cells (not recorded which) from PBMCs. Receptor source: a human donor with aplastic anemia.

A note on this clonotype: The junction and the germline gene differ at one end; a read error may be behind it. V is TRBV7-7 and J is TRBJ2-2; D is ambiguous. Germline V lookup: CDR1 SSHAT, CDR2 FNYEAQ (reference sequence). The CDR3 sequence is 13 residues long. The CDR3, as DNA: TGTGCTAGCAGCTTAGCAGTGGCCGGGGAGCTGTTTTTT. It translates to CASSLAVAGELFF.

The chain recombines TRBV7-6 with TRBJ2-5; maybe TRBD1 (8 bases). Trimming left V 5 bases short and J 4 bases short, with 17 bases between. Germline lookup yields CDR1 SGHVS and CDR2 FNYEAQ. The CDR3 length is 15 residues. The CDR3, as DNA: TGTGCCAGCAGCACAGGGGGGGGCGGGAGAGAGACCCAGTACTTC. Its translation is CASSTGGGGRETQYF. The full variable domain, in which reference TRBV7-6 and TRBJ2-5 provide the parts outside the CDR3, is GAGVSQSPRYKVTKRGQDVALRCDPISGHVSLYWYRQALGQGPEFLTYFNYEAQQDKSGLPNDRFSAERPEGSISTLTIQRTEQRDSAMYRCASSTGGGGRETQYFGPGTRLLVL.

The V and J genes are TRBV10-3 and TRBJ1-2, with D perhaps TRBD1 (5 bases). The CDR3 has 18 residues. Germline loops: CDR1 ENHRY, CDR2 SYGVKD. V lost 0 bases to trimming and J lost 5 bases, with 22 bases between them. CDR3 nucleotide sequence: TGTGCCATCAGTGAGTCGTTGAATTTAGGACAAGCCCCTTATGGCTACACCTTC. Translation: CAISESLNLGQAPYGYTF.

The chain couples TRBV20-1 to TRBJ1-2; no reliable D call. This CDR3 contains 11 residues. Per the germline V gene, CDR1 is DFQATT and CDR2 is SNEGSKA (reference sequence). Trimming cost V 7 bases and J 6 bases, with 12 bases left between them. CDR3 nucleotides: TGCAGTGGTGGACGCGGGGATGGCTACACCTTC. Its translation is CSGGRGDGYTF.

This clonotype showed up just once. This chain uses TRBV12-3 or TRBV12-4 with TRBJ1-1; D not certain. Trimming took 7 bases from V and 1 from J, leaving 16 bases between them. The CDR3 runs 15 residues. CDR3 sequence reads: CASTAPREWNTEAFF. The CDR3 coding sequence is TGTGCCAGCACAGCCCCCCGAGAGTGGAACACTGAAGCTTTCTTT.

The chain combines TRBV20-1 with TRBJ1-4, with 9 bases matching TRBD1. With 2 bases clipped from V and 5 bases from J, the junction kept 3 bases outside the gene matches. Per germline, CDR1 DFQATT and CDR2 SNEGSKA (reference sequence). The CDR3 covers 14 residues. DNA for the CDR3: TGCAGTGCTAGACTCGGGACAGGGAATGAAAAACTGTTTTTT. Translated: CSARLGTGNEKLFF.

The chain couples TRBV7-9 to TRBJ1-1; D perhaps matches TRBD1 (5 bases). The V gene's germline CDR1 is SEHNR and CDR2 FQNEAQ (reference sequence). There are 15 residues in the CDR3. Trimming removed 0 bases from V and 4 bases from J, with 12 bases in between. CDR3 in amino acids: CASSLAGPGGTEAFF. Here the CDR3 DNA reads TGTGCCAGCAGCTTAGCGGGCCCGGGGGGCACTGAAGCTTTCTTT. The full variable domain, in which reference TRBV7-9 and TRBJ1-1 provide the parts outside the CDR3, is DTGVSQNPRHKITKRGQNVTFRCDPISEHNRLYWYRQTLGQGPEFLTYFQNEAQLEKSRLLSDRFSAERPKGSFSTLEIQRTEQGDSAMYLCASSLAGPGGTEAFFGQGTRLTVV.

This rearrangement joins TRBV10-3 to TRBJ1-5; maybe TRBD1 (5 bases). Germline CDR1 reads ENHRY; CDR2 reads SYGVKD. This CDR3 region has 14 residues. V was trimmed by 2 bases and J by 8 bases, leaving 13 bases between them. In nucleotides, the CDR3 is TGTGCCATCAGTGAGGACGACAGAAATAAGCCCCAGCATTTT. This gives the protein CAISEDDRNKPQHF.

This clonotype was picked up a small number of times. The CDR3 is CASSLDGEQYF. DNA of the CDR3: TGTGCCAGCAGCTTAGATGGCGAGCAGTACTTC. V gene TRBV7-2 combines with J gene TRBJ2-7; no firm D call. The CDR3 runs to 11 residues. Trimming shortened V by 1 base and J by 6 bases, and 4 bases separated the two germline ends. Germline V gene data show CDR1 as SGHTA and CDR2 as FQGNSA.

The chain couples TRBV10-2 to TRBJ2-1, with 11 bases identical to TRBD1. The CDR3 extends over 15 amino acids. Looked up from germline, CDR1 is WSHSY and CDR2 is SAAADI. Unmatched junction bases numbered 8, after V lost 3 bases and J lost 10 bases. The CDR3 spells CASSEPGQGGKEQFF. As DNA, the CDR3 is TGCGCCAGCAGTGAACCGGGACAGGGGGGGAAGGAGCAGTTCTTC.

This chain uses TRBV24-1 with TRBJ2-1, with a possible D match to TRBD2 (5 bases). From germline, CDR1 is KGHDR and CDR2 SFDVKD. Trimming took 1 base from V and 8 from J, leaving 14 bases between them. There are 15 residues in the CDR3. CDR3 protein: CATSDFPGVRHEQFF. The CDR3 coding sequence is TGTGCCACCAGTGATTTCCCCGGGGTTAGGCATGAGCAGTTCTTC.

This clonotype was counted a single time. Its ends do not fully match the called genes, so a read error is possible. The J gene is TRBJ2-1, the V gene TRBV7-8; 9 bases fit TRBD1. The CDR3 totals 12 residues. Germline lookup yields CDR1 SGHVS and CDR2 FQNEAQ. The DNA for the CDR3 is TGTGCCGGCAGTTGGACAGGGGTTGAGCAGTTCTTC. Translated: CAGSWTGVEQFF.

The CDR3 here is CSVRPGTGSSTDTQYF. Here the CDR3 DNA reads TGCAGCGTTCGTCCCGGGACAGGTTCTAGCACAGATACGCAGTATTTT. This chain connects TRBV29-1 to TRBJ2-3, with TRBD1 matching 8 bases. Per germline, CDR1 SQVTM and CDR2 ANQGSEA. Trimming removed 5 bases from V and 0 bases from J; junction bases left unmatched: 10. This CDR3 is built from 16 residues.

The genes are TRBV20-1 and TRBJ2-5; 10 bases agree with TRBD2. The CDR3 runs to 16 residues. The V gene's germline CDR1 is DFQATT and CDR2 SNEGSKA (reference sequence). Losses at the gene ends were 7 bases for V and 4 bases for J; bases not matched to a gene: 15. CDR3 in amino acids: CSGLAGANPRGETQYF. Written as DNA, the CDR3 is TGCAGTGGGCTAGCGGGGGCCAACCCAAGGGGAGAGACCCAGTACTTC.